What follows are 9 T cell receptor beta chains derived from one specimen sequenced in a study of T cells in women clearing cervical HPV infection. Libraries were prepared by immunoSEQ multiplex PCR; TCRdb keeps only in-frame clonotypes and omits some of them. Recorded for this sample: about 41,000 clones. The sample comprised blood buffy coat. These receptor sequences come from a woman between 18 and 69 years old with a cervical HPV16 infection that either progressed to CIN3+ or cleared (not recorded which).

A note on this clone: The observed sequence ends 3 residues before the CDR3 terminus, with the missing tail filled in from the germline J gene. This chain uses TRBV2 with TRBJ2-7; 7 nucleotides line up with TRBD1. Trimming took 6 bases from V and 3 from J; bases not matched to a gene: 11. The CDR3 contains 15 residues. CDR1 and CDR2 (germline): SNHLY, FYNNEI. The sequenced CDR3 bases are TGTGCCAGCAGAGCGCCGGGACAGCGGTTCTACGAG. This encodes CASRAPGQRFYE. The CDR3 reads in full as CASRAPGQRFYEQYF. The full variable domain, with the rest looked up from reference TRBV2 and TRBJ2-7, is EPEVTQTPSHQVTQMGQEVILRCVPISNHLYFYWYRQILGQKVEFLVSFYNNEISEKSEIFDDQFSVERPDGSNFTLKIRSTKLEDSAMYFCASRAPGQRFYEQYFGPGTRLTVT.

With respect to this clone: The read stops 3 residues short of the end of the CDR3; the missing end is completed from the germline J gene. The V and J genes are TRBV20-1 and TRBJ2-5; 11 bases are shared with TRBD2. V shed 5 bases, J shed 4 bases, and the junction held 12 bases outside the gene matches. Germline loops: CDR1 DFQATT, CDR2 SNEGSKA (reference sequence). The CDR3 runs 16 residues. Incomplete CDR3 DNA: TGCAGTGCTCGATACACTAGCGGGAGAGCTATAGAGACC. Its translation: CSARYTSGRAIET. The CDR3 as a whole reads CSARYTSGRAIETQYF.

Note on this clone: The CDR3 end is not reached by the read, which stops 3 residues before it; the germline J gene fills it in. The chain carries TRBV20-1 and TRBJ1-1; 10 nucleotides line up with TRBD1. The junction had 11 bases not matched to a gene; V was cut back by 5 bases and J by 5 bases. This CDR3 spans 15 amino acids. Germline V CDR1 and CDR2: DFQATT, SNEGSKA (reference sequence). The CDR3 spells CSADRRTGGSTEAFF. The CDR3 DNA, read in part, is TGCAGTGCTGACCGGCGGACAGGGGGATCTACTGAA.

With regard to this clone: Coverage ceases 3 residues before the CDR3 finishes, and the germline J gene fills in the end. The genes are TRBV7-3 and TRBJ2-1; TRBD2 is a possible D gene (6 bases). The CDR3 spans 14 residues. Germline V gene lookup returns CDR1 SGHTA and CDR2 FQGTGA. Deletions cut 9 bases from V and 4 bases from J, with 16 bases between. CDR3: CASGRGGEYNEQFF. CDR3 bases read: TGTGCCAGTGGACGCGGCGGGGAGTACAATGAG.

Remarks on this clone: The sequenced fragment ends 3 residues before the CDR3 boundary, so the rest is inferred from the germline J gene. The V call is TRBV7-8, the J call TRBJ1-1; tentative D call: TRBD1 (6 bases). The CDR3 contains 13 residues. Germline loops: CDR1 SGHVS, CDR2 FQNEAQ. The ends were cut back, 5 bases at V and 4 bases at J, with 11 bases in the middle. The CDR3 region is CASSPRGPTEAFF. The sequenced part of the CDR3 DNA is TGTGCCAGCAGCCCGCGGGGGCCCACTGAA.

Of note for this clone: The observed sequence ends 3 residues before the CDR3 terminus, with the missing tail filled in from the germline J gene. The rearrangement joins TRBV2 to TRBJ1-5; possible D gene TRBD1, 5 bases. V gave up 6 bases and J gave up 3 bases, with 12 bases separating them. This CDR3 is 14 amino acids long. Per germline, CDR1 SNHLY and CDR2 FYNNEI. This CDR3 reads CASRAGGLNQPQHF. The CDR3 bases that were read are TGTGCCAGCAGGGCCGGGGGACTCAATCAGCCC.

The chain's CDR3 is CASREQYAASTDTQYF. The part of the CDR3 DNA that was read is TGTGCCAGCAGAGAACAGTACGCTGCCAGCACAGATACG. This rearrangement joins TRBV2 to TRBJ2-3; D is unclear. Read coverage stops 3 residues before the CDR3 terminus; the germline J gene supplies the remainder. The germline V gene has CDR1 SNHLY and CDR2 FYNNEI. Trimming took off 6 bases at V and 0 bases at J, with 16 bases between the two ends. The CDR3 consists of 16 residues.

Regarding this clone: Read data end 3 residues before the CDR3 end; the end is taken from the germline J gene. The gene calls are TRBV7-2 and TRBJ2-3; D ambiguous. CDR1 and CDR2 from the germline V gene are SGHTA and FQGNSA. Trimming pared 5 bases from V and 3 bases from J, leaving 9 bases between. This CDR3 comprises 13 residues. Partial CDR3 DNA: TGTGCCAGCAGCGACTTGGCGACAGATACG. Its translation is CASSDLATDT. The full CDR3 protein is CASSDLATDTQYF. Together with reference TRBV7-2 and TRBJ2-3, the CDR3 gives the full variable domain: GAGVSQSPSNKVTEKGKDVELRCDPISGHTALYWYRQSLGQGLEFLIYFQGNSAPDKSGLPSDRFSAERTGGSVSTLTIQRTQQEDSAVYLCASSDLATDTQYFGPGTRLTVL.

CDR3 DNA, as far as it was read: TGTGCCAGTAGTAACCCCTGGAAAGGGCAAACCGGGGAG. It specifies CASSNPWKGQTGE. The CDR3 in full is CASSNPWKGQTGELFF. The V gene is TRBV19, the J gene TRBJ2-2; D gene uncertain. The CDR3 extends 3 residues past the end of the read, so its final part is completed from the germline J gene. Germline CDR1 and CDR2: LNHDA and SQIVND (reference sequence). The CDR3 extends over 16 amino acids. Deletions cut 4 bases from V and 5 bases from J, with 17 bases between.